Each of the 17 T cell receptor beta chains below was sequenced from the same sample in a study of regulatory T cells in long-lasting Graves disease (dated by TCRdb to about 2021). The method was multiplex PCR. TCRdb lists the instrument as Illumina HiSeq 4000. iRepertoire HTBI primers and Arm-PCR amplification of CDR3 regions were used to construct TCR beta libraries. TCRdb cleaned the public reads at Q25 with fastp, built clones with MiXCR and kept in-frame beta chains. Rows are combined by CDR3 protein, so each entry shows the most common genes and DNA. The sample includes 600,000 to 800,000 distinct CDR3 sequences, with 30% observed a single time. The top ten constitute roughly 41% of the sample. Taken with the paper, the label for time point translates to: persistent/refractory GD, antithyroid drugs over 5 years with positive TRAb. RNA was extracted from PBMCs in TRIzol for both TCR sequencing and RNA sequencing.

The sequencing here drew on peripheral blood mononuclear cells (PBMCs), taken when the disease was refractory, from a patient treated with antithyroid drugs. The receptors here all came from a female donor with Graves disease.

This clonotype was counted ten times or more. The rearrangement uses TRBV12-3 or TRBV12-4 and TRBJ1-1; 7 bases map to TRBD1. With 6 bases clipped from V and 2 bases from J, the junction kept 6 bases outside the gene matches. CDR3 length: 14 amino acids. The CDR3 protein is CASSSGGSNTEAFF. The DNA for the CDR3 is TGTGCCAGCAGCTCAGGGGGTTCTAACACTGAAGCTTTCTTT.

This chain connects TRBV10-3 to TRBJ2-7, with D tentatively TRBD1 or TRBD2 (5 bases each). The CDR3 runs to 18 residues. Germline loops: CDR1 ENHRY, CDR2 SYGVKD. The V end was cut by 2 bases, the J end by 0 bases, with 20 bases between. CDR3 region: CAISERRAGSLSSYEQYF. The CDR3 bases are TGTGCCATCAGTGAGAGGCGGGCAGGGTCCCTTAGCTCCTACGAGCAGTACTTC.

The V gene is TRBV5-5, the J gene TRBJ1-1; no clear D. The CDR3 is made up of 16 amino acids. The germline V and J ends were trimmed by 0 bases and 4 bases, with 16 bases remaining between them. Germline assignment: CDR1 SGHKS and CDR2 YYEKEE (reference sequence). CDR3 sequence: CASSLAPVSSATEAFF. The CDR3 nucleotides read TGTGCCAGCAGCTTGGCGCCAGTCTCGTCCGCCACTGAAGCTTTCTTT.

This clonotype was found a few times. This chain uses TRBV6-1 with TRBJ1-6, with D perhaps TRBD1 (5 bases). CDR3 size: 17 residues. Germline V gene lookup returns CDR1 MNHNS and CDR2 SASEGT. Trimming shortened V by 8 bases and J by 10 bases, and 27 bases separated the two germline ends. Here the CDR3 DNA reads TGTGCCAGCGGCAACGGGGCGGCGTGGGGAAGGGAATCACCCCTCCACTTT. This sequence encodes CASGNGAAWGRESPLHF.

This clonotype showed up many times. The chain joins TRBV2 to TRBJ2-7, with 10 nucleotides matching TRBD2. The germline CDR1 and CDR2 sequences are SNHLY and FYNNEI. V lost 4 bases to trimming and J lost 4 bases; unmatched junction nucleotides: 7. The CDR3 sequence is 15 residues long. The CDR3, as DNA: TGTGCCAGCAGTGGAGGACTAGCGGTTCTATACGAGCAGTACTTC. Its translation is CASSGGLAVLYEQYF.

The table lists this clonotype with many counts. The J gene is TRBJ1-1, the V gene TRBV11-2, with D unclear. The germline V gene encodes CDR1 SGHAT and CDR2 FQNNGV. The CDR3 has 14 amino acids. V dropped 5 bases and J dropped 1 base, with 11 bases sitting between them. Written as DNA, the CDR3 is TGTGCCAGCAGCATTAGTGGAGCGAACACTGAAGCTTTCTTT. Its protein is CASSISGANTEAFF.

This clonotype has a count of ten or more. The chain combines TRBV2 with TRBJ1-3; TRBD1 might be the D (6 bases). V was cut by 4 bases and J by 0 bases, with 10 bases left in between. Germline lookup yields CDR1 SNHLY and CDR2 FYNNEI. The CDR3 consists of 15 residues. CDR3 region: CASSAATGSGNTIYF. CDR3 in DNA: TGTGCCAGCAGTGCAGCGACAGGCTCTGGAAACACCATATATTTT.

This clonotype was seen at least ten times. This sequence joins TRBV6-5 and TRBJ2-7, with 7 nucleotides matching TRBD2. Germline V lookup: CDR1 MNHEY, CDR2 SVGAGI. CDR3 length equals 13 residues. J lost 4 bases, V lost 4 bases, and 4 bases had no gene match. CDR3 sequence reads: CASSWGLSYEQYF. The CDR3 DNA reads TGTGCCAGCAGTTGGGGACTATCTTACGAGCAGTACTTC.

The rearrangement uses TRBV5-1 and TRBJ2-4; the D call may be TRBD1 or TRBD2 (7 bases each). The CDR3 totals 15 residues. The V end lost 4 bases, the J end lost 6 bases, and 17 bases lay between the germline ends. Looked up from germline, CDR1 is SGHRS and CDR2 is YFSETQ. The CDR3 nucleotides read TGCGCCAGCAGCACCACCCAGGGGGGGTTAAACATTCAGTACTTC. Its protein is CASSTTQGGLNIQYF.

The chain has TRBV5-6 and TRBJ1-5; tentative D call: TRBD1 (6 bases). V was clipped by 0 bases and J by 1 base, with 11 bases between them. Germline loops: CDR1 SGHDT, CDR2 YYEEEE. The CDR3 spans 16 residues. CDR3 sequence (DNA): TGTGCCAGCAGCTTGGCAGGGGTAGGAAGCAATCAGCCCCAGCATTTT. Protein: CASSLAGVGSNQPQHF.

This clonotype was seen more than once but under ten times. The DNA of the CDR3 is TGTGCCAGCCGGCAGGCGAACACCGGGGAGCTGTTTTTT. This sequence encodes CASRQANTGELFF. The V call is TRBV6-1, the J call TRBJ2-2; D gene uncertain. Germline loops: CDR1 MNHNS, CDR2 SASEGT. Deletions cut 8 bases from V and 0 bases from J, with 7 bases between. The CDR3 totals 13 residues.

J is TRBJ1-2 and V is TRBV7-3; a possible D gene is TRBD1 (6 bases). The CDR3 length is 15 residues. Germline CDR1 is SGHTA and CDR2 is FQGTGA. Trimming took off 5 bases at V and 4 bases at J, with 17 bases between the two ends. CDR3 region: CASSPEGGRVYGYTF. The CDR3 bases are TGTGCCAGCAGCCCGGAAGGGGGAAGAGTCTATGGCTACACCTTC.

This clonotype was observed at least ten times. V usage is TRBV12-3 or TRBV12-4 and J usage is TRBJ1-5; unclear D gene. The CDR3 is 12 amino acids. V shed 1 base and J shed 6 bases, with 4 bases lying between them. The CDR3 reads CASSLGPQPQHF. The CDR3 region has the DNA TGTGCCAGCAGTTTAGGACCTCAGCCCCAGCATTTT.

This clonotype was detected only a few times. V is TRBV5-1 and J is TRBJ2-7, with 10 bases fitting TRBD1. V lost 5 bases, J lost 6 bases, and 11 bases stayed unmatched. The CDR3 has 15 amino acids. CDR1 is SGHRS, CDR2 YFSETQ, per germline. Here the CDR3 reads CASRDHGGQGSEQYF. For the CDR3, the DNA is TGCGCCAGCAGGGACCATGGGGGACAGGGGTCCGAGCAGTACTTC.

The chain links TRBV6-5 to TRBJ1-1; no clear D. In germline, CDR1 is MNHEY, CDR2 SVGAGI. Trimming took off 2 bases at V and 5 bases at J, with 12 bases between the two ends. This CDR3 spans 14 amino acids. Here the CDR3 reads CASSYARTGTEAFF. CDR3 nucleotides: TGTGCCAGCAGTTACGCTCGAACTGGGACTGAAGCTTTCTTT.

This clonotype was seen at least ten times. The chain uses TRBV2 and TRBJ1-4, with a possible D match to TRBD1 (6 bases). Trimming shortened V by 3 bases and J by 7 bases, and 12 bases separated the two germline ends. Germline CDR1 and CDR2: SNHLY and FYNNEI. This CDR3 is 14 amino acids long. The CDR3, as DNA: TGTGCCAGCAGTGAGGGGACAATATCTGAAAAACTGTTTTTT. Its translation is CASSEGTISEKLFF.

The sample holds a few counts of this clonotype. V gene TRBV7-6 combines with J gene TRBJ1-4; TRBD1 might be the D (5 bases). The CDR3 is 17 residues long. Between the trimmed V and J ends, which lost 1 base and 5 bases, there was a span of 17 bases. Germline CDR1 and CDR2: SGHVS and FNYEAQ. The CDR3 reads CASSLEGRSKGNEKLFF. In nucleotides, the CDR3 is TGTGCCAGCAGCTTAGAGGGGCGGTCTAAGGGGAATGAAAAACTGTTTTTT.